This passage covers 9 T cell receptor beta chains from one sample sequenced in a study of CD8+CD57+ T cells in acquired aplastic anemia. The template used for profiling TCR beta VDJ and CDR3 was genomic DNA. TCRdb re-called the reads with MiXCR, one entry per CDR3 protein. The table has around 130,000 distinct CDR3 sequences, 48% seen once. Sequencing used sorted CD4+, CD8+, or CD8+CD57+ T cells (not recorded which) from PBMCs. These receptors were taken from a human donor in good health, serving as a control.

Many counts were recorded for this clonotype. The chain combines TRBV7-2 with TRBJ2-7; a possible D gene is TRBD2 (7 bases). The length of the CDR3 is 16 residues. V lost 7 bases to trimming and J lost 5 bases, with 24 bases between them. Germline V gene lookup returns CDR1 SGHTA and CDR2 FQGNSA. For the CDR3, the DNA is TGTGCCAGCACCCTAATCGGTGGGGGGGCAGGGGACGAGCAGTACTTC. It yields the protein CASTLIGGGAGDEQYF.

This clonotype has just one count. J is TRBJ1-1 and V is TRBV11-1, with 10 bases identical to TRBD1. The CDR3 loop spans 19 amino acids. V gave up 2 bases and J gave up 11 bases; unmatched junction bases: 23. The V gene's germline CDR1 is SGHAT and CDR2 FQDESV (reference sequence). The CDR3 loop reads CASSLLLIGQGVGPNLAFF. CDR3 DNA: TGTGCCAGCAGCTTACTATTAATTGGACAGGGGGTAGGACCGAACTTGGCTTTCTTT.

CDR3 region: CATSTGTAAYEQYF. The DNA for the CDR3 is TGTGCCACCTCAACCGGGACCGCAGCCTACGAGCAGTACTTC. This chain joins TRBV24-1 and TRBJ2-7; D is possibly TRBD1 or TRBD2 (5 bases each). Germline V gene data show CDR1 as KGHDR and CDR2 as SFDVKD. Trimming took 9 bases from V and 2 from J, leaving 16 bases between them. This CDR3 region has 14 residues.

This clonotype appeared many times. The chain links TRBV9 to TRBJ2-3; D is unresolved. The V gene's germline CDR1 is SGDLS and CDR2 YYNGEE. With 2 bases removed from V and 3 bases from J, the gap between germline ends came to 10 bases. There are 14 residues in the CDR3. Written as DNA, the CDR3 is TGTGCCAGCAGCGTGAGGCCCGCGACAGATACGCAGTATTTT. Translation gives CASSVRPATDTQYF.

The genes are TRBV2 and TRBJ1-1; D is uncertain. CDR3 length: 14 amino acids. The germline CDR1 and CDR2 sequences are SNHLY and FYNNEI. The V gene lost 5 bases and the J gene lost 1 base, with 11 bases spanning the gap. The CDR3 loop reads CASSRVRRNTEAFF. In nucleotides, the CDR3 is TGTGCCAGCAGTCGGGTGAGAAGGAACACTGAAGCTTTCTTT.

The J gene is TRBJ2-1, the V gene TRBV10-3; the match to TRBD2 covers 12 bases. Trimming at V came to 8 bases and at J to 8 bases, leaving 4 bases not matched to a gene. The CDR3 runs 13 residues. The germline CDR1 and CDR2 sequences are ENHRY and SYGVKD. In nucleotides, the CDR3 is TGTGCCATCGCCGGGACTAGCGGGTATGAGCAGTTCTTC. Amino acids: CAIAGTSGYEQFF.

This chain uses TRBV25-1 with TRBJ2-3; a possible D gene is TRBD2 (7 bases). V was clipped by 7 bases and J by 0 bases, with 14 bases between them. Germline CDR1 MGHDK, CDR2 SYGVNS. This CDR3 contains 15 residues. The CDR3 nucleotides read TGTGCCAGCACCCAGGGGAGGGGAAGCACAGATACGCAGTATTTT. Residues: CASTQGRGSTDTQYF.

About this clonotype itself: No conserved phenylalanine or tryptophan is present at the end of the CDR3, so a read error is the likely explanation. The gene calls are TRBV29-1 and TRBJ2-5; possible D gene TRBD2, 5 bases. Germline V CDR1 and CDR2: SQVTM, ANQGSEA. The ends were cut back, 3 bases at V and 5 bases at J, with 13 bases in the middle. The CDR3 is made up of 13 amino acids. The CDR3 protein is CSVETGYAETQYL. As DNA, the CDR3 is TGCAGCGTTGAGACGGGGTATGCGGAGACCCAGTACCTC.

This rearrangement joins TRBV2 to TRBJ1-1; 9 bases map to TRBD1. The CDR3 is 13 residues long. The germline V gene encodes CDR1 SNHLY and CDR2 FYNNEI. The V segment lost 5 bases and the J segment 5 bases; nucleotides outside the gene matches: 3. CDR3: CASSLDRGTEAFF. For the CDR3, the DNA is TGTGCCAGCAGTTTGGACAGGGGAACTGAAGCTTTCTTT.